These 3 T cell receptor beta chains share one sample of origin, sequenced in a study of cytomegalovirus exposure and HLA in healthy donors. Vbeta (60) and Jbeta (13) primers were used in the PCR. The protocol was immunoSEQ multiplex PCR, while the TCRdb copy is restricted to in-frame clones and leaves out a portion. The table has about 120,000 clones, about four fifths seen once; the top ten hold 3.5% to 4.5%. The sequencing input was PBMCs. The receptors here all came from a woman aged 25 to 39 in good health and CMV-seronegative.

This clone has just one count. This chain uses TRBV7-2 with TRBJ2-5; D may be TRBD2 (5 bases). CDR3 length: 16 residues. V lost 2 bases, J lost 0 bases, and 13 bases lay in between. Germline CDR1 and CDR2: SGHTA and FQGNSA. The CDR3 is CASSLRSSSYQETQYF. Written as DNA, the CDR3 is TGTGCCAGCAGCTTAAGGTCTAGCAGCTACCAAGAGACCCAGTACTTC.

A few counts support this clone. This chain uses TRBV5-6 with TRBJ2-2; 7 positions agree with TRBD2. V lost 4 bases and J lost 2; bases outside the gene matches: 8. Germline-derived CDR1 and CDR2 are SGHDT and YYEEEE. The CDR3 loop spans 16 amino acids. The CDR3 loop reads CASSQPGTINTGELFF. CDR3 nucleotide sequence: TGTGCCAGCAGCCAGCCCGGGACTATAAACACCGGGGAGCTGTTTTTT.

The chain couples TRBV7-6 to TRBJ2-3; TRBD1 agrees at 7 bases. Per the germline V gene, CDR1 is SGHVS and CDR2 is FNYEAQ. The CDR3 is 16 amino acids. V shed 5 bases and J 1 base; nucleotides not matched to a gene: 9. CDR3 loop: CASSARQGLGTDTQYF. The CDR3 nucleotides read TGTGCCAGCAGCGCCCGACAGGGTTTGGGCACAGATACGCAGTATTTT.